This TCR beta chain was captured by sequencing in a study of Tregs in tolerant kidney transplant recipients. The wider study: CD4+CD25+CD127- cells came from approximately 3-day belatacept mixed lymphocyte reactions, some with roughly five-day graft donor restimulation. General study points: Validation in larger populations is needed because few patients were studied. This study did not directly address biological reproducibility.

Concerning this clone: The target antigen is unknown.

The repertoire was sequenced with immunoSEQ multiplex PCR; TCRdb's copy has only in-frame clones and lacks some. The table includes about 31,000 clones, 70% to 85% detected once. The CDR3 extends over 15 amino acids. Germline assignment: CDR1 SGHRS and CDR2 YFSETQ. Trimming left V 4 bases short and J 11 bases short, with 25 bases between. The chain carries TRBV5-1 and TRBJ2-7, with D possibly being TRBD2 (6 bases). The receptor was derived from a human donor in good health. Sequenced sample: Tregs from blood cultured with allogeneic cells. CDR3 nucleotides: TGCGCCAGCAGCCCAGGGTTGGTTATGCCTGCGGGAAAGTACTTC. It yields the protein CASSPGLVMPAGKYF.